Following are 8 T cell receptor beta chains from one sample sequenced in a study of identical twins. TCRdb called the 5' RACE reads again in MiXCR, with one record for every CDR3 protein. The sample shows around 650,000 distinct CDR3 sequences, 7.1% of them seen only once. The same specimen was also included in a second study, on yellow fever vaccine responses in identical twins.

The sample consisted of PBMCs. The source is a woman aged 18-30 years in good health.

This clonotype was picked up many times. The genes are TRBV12-3 or TRBV12-4 and TRBJ2-1, with D possibly matching TRBD1 (5 bases). Between the trimmed V and J ends, which lost 2 bases and 7 bases, there was a span of 9 bases. This CDR3 is 13 amino acids long. The CDR3, as DNA: TGTGCCAGCAGTTTAAGTTCAGGGAATGAGCAGTTCTTC. It codes for CASSLSSGNEQFF.

This clonotype has at least ten counts. V gene TRBV5-1 combines with J gene TRBJ2-1, with unresolved D. Germline V gene sequence: CDR1 SGHRS, CDR2 YFSETQ. The CDR3 totals 12 residues. The germline V and J ends were trimmed by 6 bases and 2 bases, with 6 bases remaining between them. The CDR3 region has the DNA TGCGCCAGCAAAGCTACCTACAATGAGCAGTTCTTC. It specifies CASKATYNEQFF.

This clonotype was counted many times. V is TRBV29-1 and J is TRBJ2-7; the match to TRBD2 covers 15 bases. CDR3 length: 16 amino acids. Germline lookup yields CDR1 SQVTM and CDR2 ANQGSEA. V shed 4 bases and J 3 bases; nucleotides not matched to a gene: 7. The CDR3 loop is CSVAIRGLAGGYEQYF. In DNA, the CDR3 is TGCAGCGTTGCTATACGGGGACTAGCGGGAGGCTACGAGCAGTACTTC.

This clonotype was seen repeatedly, ten times or more. V gene TRBV24-1 combines with J gene TRBJ2-1; D uncertain. The CDR3 contains 15 residues. Germline loops: CDR1 KGHDR, CDR2 SFDVKD. The V end lost 11 bases, the J end lost 0 bases, and 16 bases lay between the germline ends. CDR3 coding DNA: TGTGCCATTTCCTCGGACGCAAGCTCCTACAATGAGCAGTTCTTC. Protein product: CAISSDASSYNEQFF.

This clonotype was seen a few times. This chain joins TRBV2 and TRBJ1-5, with D possibly being TRBD1 (6 bases). The CDR3 extends over 15 amino acids. CDR1 is SNHLY, CDR2 FYNNEI, per germline. V shed 5 bases and J shed 1 base, with 12 bases lying between them. CDR3 nucleotide sequence: TGTGCCAGCAGTCCAGCAGGGGTGAGCAATCAGCCCCAGCATTTT. Translation: CASSPAGVSNQPQHF.

This clonotype occurred a few times. This sequence joins TRBV12-3 or TRBV12-4 and TRBJ1-3; TRBD1 might be the D (6 bases). The V end lost 4 bases, the J end lost 2 bases, and 12 bases lay between the germline ends. The CDR3 has 15 amino acids. In DNA form, the CDR3 reads TGTGCCAGCAGTTCCCTGACAGGAGCTGGAAACACCATATATTTT. Translating it yields CASSSLTGAGNTIYF.

The chain carries TRBV5-6 and TRBJ2-3; 10 bases line up with TRBD2. The germline CDR1 and CDR2 sequences are SGHDT and YYEEEE. The CDR3 covers 19 residues. V lost 4 bases to trimming and J lost 4 bases; unmatched junction nucleotides: 18. The CDR3 reads CASSASPQRGGRWSDTQYF. Written as DNA, the CDR3 is TGTGCCAGCAGCGCGAGCCCACAGCGGGGGGGCCGGTGGTCAGATACGCAGTATTTT.

The V gene is TRBV10-3, the J gene TRBJ2-2; D perhaps matches TRBD1 (6 bases). Germline values: CDR1 ENHRY, CDR2 SYGVKD. V dropped 10 bases and J dropped 3 bases, with 18 bases sitting between them. This CDR3 is built from 15 residues. CDR3 sequence reads: CATTEAGAYTGELFF. The CDR3 DNA is TGTGCCACGACCGAGGCAGGGGCGTACACCGGGGAGCTGTTTTTT.